One T cell receptor (beta chain) is described in this entry. What it recognizes is unknown. The data were taken from a study of cytomegalovirus exposure and HLA in healthy donors. Germline loops: CDR1 MNHNY, CDR2 SVGAGI (reference sequence). The CDR3 is 12 amino acids. Trimming stripped 5 bases from V and 4 bases from J, with 6 bases between. PCR involved 60 Vbeta and 13 Jbeta primers. Measured with immunoSEQ multiplex PCR; TCRdb has only the in-frame clones, and not every one. The sample shows 90,000 to 150,000 clones, 74% of them seen only once. Overall study findings and caveats: The productive fraction for most TCR beta V segments was about 87% or about 30% in an earlier analysis.

Sequencing used PBMCs. This chain connects TRBV6-6 to TRBJ1-5; D gene ambiguous. The source is a woman aged 45-65 years in good health and CMV-seropositive. CDR3 DNA: TGTGCCAGCAGTACCGAGAATCAGCCCCAGCATTTT. Translated: CASSTENQPQHF.